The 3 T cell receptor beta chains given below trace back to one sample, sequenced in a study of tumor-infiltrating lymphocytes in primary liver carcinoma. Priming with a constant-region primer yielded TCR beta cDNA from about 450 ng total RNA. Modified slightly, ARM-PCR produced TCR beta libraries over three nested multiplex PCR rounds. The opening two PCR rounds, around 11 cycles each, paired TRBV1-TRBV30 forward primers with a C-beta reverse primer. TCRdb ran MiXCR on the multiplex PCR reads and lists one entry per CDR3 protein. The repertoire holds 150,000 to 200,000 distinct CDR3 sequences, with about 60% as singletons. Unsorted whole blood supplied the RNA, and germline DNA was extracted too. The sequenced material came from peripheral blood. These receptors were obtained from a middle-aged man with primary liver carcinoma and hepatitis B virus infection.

CDR3 DNA: TGTGCCAGCAGCTCCGCCTCCCAGGGGTATCAGCCCCAGCATTTT. Amino acid sequence: CASSSASQGYQPQHF. V usage is TRBV5-6 and J usage is TRBJ1-5; tentatively, D is TRBD1 (6 bases). CDR3 length equals 15 residues. CDR1 is SGHDT and CDR2 is YYEEEE in the germline V gene. V was pared by 3 bases and J by 5 bases, with 15 bases between.

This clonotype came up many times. CDR3 amino acids: CASSLAVPDTQYF. CDR3 nucleotides: TGTGCCAGCAGCTTAGCCGTTCCAGATACGCAGTATTTT. This chain connects TRBV11-2 to TRBJ2-3; D unresolved. This CDR3 is built from 13 residues. Germline loops: CDR1 SGHAT, CDR2 FQNNGV. V gave up 1 base and J gave up 4 bases, with 6 bases separating them.

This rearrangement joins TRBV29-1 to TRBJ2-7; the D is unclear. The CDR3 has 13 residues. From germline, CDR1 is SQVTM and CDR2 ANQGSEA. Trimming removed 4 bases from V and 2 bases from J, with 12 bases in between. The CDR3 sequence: CSVVCDVTYEQYF. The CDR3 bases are TGCAGCGTTGTTTGCGACGTTACCTACGAGCAGTACTTC.